The source of this TCR beta chain is a study of T cell repertoires in cytomegalovirus infection. The overall study: In the study, CMV epitopes included recently identified HLA-C-restricted and well-studied HLA-B-restricted ones.

As concerns this clonotype: No antigen is known for it.

TCRdb used MiXCR to reprocess the reads, holding one entry per CDR3 protein. The sample contains 150,000 or so distinct CDR3 sequences, approximately 30% of which appear only once. The V gene lost 6 bases and the J gene lost 4 bases, with 12 bases spanning the gap. Germline loops: CDR1 SGHTA, CDR2 FQGTGA. This CDR3 spans 13 amino acids. Study-wide results and limits: Of the TCR beta families, the public ones yielded a cumulative frequency that identified carriers of CMV plus the relevant HLA.

Sequenced here: CD8+ T cells from cultured PBMCs, sampled from culture after CMV antigen stimulation. The rearrangement links TRBV7-3 to TRBJ1-2, with D hard to call. The clonotype was recovered from a human donor in good health (CMV status not recorded). Some clones in this sample may be carry-over from other donors' samples. The CDR3: CASSFMVGYGYTF. The CDR3 DNA reads TGTGCCAGCAGTTTCATGGTCGGCTATGGCTACACCTTC.